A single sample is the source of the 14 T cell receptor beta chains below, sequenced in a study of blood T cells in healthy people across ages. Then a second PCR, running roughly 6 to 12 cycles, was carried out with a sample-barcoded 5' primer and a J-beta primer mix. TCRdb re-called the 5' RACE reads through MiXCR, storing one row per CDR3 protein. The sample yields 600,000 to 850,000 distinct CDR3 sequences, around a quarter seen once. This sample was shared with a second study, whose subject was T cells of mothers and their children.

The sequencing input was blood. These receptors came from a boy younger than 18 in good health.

CDR3 bases: TGTGCCATCAGTGAGTCGGTGGGGAGCTCCTACAATGAGCAGTTCTTC. It translates to CAISESVGSSYNEQFF. The chain has TRBV10-3 and TRBJ2-1, with D perhaps TRBD2 (5 bases). Germline CDR1 and CDR2: ENHRY and SYGVKD. This CDR3 is 16 amino acids long. Trimming removed 0 bases from V and 0 bases from J, with 9 bases in between.

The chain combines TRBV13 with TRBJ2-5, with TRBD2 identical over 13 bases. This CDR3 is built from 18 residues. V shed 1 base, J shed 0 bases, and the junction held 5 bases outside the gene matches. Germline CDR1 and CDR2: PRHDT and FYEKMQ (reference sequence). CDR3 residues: CASSLETSGRSYQETQYF. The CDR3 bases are TGTGCCAGCAGCTTAGAGACTAGCGGGAGGTCGTACCAAGAGACCCAGTACTTC.

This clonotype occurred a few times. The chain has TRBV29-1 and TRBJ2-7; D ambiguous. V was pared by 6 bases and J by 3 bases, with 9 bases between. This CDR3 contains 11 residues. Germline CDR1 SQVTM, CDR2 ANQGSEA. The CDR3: CSVLTSYEQYF. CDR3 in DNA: TGCAGCGTCCTGACAAGCTACGAGCAGTACTTC.

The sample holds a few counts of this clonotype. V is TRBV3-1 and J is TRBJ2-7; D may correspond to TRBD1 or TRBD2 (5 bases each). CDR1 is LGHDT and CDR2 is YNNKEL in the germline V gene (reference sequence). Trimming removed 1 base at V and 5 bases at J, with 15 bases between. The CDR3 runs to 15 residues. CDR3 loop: CASSQVPQPGHEQYF. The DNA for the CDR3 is TGTGCCAGCAGCCAAGTCCCACAACCGGGACACGAGCAGTACTTC.

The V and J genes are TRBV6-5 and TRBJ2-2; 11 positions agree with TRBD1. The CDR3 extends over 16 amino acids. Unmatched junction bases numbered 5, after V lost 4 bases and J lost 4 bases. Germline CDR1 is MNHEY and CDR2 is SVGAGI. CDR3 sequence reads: CASSSWGTGGTGELFF. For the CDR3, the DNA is TGTGCCAGCAGTTCATGGGGGACAGGGGGCACCGGGGAGCTGTTTTTT.

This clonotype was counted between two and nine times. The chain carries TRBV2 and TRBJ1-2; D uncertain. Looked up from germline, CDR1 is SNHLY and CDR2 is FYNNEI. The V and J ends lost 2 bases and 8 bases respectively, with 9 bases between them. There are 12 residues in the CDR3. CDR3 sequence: CASSEKFGGYTF. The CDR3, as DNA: TGTGCCAGCAGTGAAAAATTCGGGGGCTACACCTTC.

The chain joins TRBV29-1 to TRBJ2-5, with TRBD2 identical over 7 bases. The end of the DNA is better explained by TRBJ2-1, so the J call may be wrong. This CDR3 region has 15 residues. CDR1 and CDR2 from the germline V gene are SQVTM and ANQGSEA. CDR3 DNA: TGCAGCGTGACCCAGGGAGGGGTCTTTTACAATGAGCAGTTCTTC. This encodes CSVTQGGVFYNEQFF.

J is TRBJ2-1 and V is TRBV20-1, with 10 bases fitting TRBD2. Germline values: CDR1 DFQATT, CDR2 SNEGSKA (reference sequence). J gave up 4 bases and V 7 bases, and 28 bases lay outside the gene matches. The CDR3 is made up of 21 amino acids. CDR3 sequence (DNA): TGCAGTGTTCGGACTCTGGTGAGGACGGGAGCTAGCGGGAGTCGGTACAATGAGCAGTTCTTC. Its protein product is CSVRTLVRTGASGSRYNEQFF.

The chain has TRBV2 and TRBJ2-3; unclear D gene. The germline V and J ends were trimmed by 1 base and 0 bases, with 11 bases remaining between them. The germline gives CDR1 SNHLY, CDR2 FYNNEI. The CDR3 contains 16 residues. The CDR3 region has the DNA TGTGCCAGCAGTGAAGGGGTCATAACTAGCACAGATACGCAGTATTTT. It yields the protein CASSEGVITSTDTQYF.

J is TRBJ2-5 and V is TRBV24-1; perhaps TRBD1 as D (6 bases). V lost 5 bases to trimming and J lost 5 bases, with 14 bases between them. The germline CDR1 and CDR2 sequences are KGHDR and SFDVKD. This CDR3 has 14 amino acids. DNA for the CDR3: TGTGCCACCAGTGGAAGGCAGGGGTTTGAGACCCAGTACTTC. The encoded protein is CATSGRQGFETQYF.

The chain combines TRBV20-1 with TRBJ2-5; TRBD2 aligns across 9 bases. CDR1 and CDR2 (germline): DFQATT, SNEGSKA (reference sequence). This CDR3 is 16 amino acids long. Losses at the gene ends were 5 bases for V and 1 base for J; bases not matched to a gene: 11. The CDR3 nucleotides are TGCAGTGCTGGATCGACTAGCGGTAACATCCAAGAGACCCAGTACTTC. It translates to CSAGSTSGNIQETQYF.

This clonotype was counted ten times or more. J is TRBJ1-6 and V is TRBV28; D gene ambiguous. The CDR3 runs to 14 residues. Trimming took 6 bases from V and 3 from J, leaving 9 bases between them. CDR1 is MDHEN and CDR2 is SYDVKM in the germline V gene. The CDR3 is CASSRRDYNSPLHF. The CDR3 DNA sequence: TGTGCCAGCAGCCGACGGGACTATAATTCACCCCTCCACTTT.

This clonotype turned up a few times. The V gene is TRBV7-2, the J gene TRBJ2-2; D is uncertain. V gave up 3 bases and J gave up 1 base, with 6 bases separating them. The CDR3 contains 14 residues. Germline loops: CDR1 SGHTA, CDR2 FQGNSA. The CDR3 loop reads CASSFEENTGELFF. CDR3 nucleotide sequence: TGTGCCAGCAGCTTCGAGGAGAACACCGGGGAGCTGTTTTTT.

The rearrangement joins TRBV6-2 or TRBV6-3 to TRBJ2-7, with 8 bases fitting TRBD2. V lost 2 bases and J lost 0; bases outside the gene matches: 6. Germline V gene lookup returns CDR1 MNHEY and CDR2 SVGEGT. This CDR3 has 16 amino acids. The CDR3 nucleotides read TGTGCCAGCAGTTACCCCAGCGGGAGCGTCTCCTACGAGCAGTACTTC. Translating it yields CASSYPSGSVSYEQYF.